This T cell receptor (beta chain) was obtained from a study of radiotherapy plus CTLA-4 blockade in lung cancer. Study context: Objective response was observed in more than 15% of patients, and disease control in roughly 31%.

Focal radiation plus CTLA-4 blockade with ipilimumab was given to patients with chemo-refractory metastatic non-small-cell lung cancer. Germline values: CDR1 MDHEN, CDR2 SYDVKM. The CDR3 has 14 residues. The V end lost 10 bases, the J end lost 6 bases, and 16 bases lay between the germline ends. Regarding this clone: Its cognate antigen is unknown.

Study-wide findings and caveats: Expansion in blood of tumor-derived TCR clones was seen after radiotherapy plus ipilimumab. Strongest reported response predictors: early blood clone changes and post-radiation interferon-beta.

Repertoires were generated with immunoSEQ multiplex PCR, while TCRdb's copy carries only in-frame clones and drops some. The table records fewer than 85,000 clones, about 88% of them present only once. This sequence joins TRBV28 and TRBJ1-6; the D gene is possibly TRBD1 (6 bases). The TCR comes from a human donor with non-small cell lung cancer who had stable disease on radiotherapy plus ipilimumab. Material: peripheral blood, obtained from a patient treated with radiotherapy plus ipilimumab. CDR3 nucleotides: TGTGCCATCCCCGCAGGGGATGGTAATTCACCCCTCCACTTT. Amino acids: CAIPAGDGNSPLHF.